These 3 T cell receptor beta chains were sequenced from one sample in a study of cytomegalovirus exposure and HLA in healthy donors (dated by TCRdb to the late 2010s). Library preparation was by the immunoSEQ multiplex PCR assay. For the multiplex PCR, a mixture combining 60 forward primers for TCR Vbeta segments and 13 reverse primers for TCR Jbeta segments was used. TCRdb limited this immuneACCESS table to in-frame rearrangements with V and J called. A share of clones is missing; checked studies link under half to unresolved V genes, and the rest is unexplained. Within this sample are about 140,000 clones, with more than 55% of them counted one time only. The ten largest clones represent around 6.3% of the sample. Sequencing used PBMCs. These TCRs come from a woman aged 60-70 years in good health and CMV-seronegative.

This clone was observed a few times. This rearrangement joins TRBV5-6 to TRBJ1-2, with 7 bases lining up with TRBD1. V shed 4 bases and J 4 bases; nucleotides not matched to a gene: 13. The CDR3 extends over 16 amino acids. Germline CDR1 and CDR2: SGHDT and YYEEEE. The CDR3: CASSRWRDSFVYGYTF. CDR3 nucleotide sequence: TGTGCCAGCAGCCGGTGGAGGGACAGCTTTGTCTATGGCTACACCTTC. Supplemented by reference TRBV5-6 and TRBJ1-2, the full variable domain reads DAGVTQSPTHLIKTRGQQVTLRCSPKSGHDTVSWYQQALGQGPQFIFQYYEEEERQRGNFPDRFSGHQFPNYSSELNVNALLLGDSALYLCASSRWRDSFVYGYTFGSGTRLTVV.

Worth noting for this clone: Relative to the germline gene, one junction end is altered; a read error may explain this. This sequence joins TRBV7-9 and TRBJ2-5, with D tentatively TRBD2 (6 bases). The CDR3 is made up of 14 amino acids. CDR1 SEHNR and CDR2 FQNEAQ come from the germline V gene (reference sequence). The CDR3 spells CSSSPPVGGPTQYF. The CDR3 DNA reads as TGTTCCAGCAGCCCTCCGGTTGGAGGGCCTACCCAGTACTTC.

The rearrangement uses TRBV9 and TRBJ2-2; a weak D match, TRBD2 (5 bases). The germline CDR1 and CDR2 sequences are SGDLS and YYNGEE. This CDR3 is built from 18 residues. V was shortened by 6 bases and J by 0 bases, with 21 bases between the two germline ends. DNA of the CDR3: TGTGCCAGCAACCCCACGGGTTTGGGAGCCGCGAACACCGGGGAGCTGTTTTTT. Its translation: CASNPTGLGAANTGELFF.